This T cell receptor beta chain was identified in a study of cytomegalovirus exposure and HLA in healthy donors. Study results and caveats: According to the study, roughly 160 TCR beta chains were cytomegalovirus-associated. With high specificity and sensitivity, the classifier reportedly diagnosed cytomegalovirus status.

Concerning this clone itself: Its matching antigen is unknown.

Germline V gives CDR1 SGDLS, CDR2 YYNGEE. Trimming took 1 base from V and 6 from J; bases not matched to a gene: 8. The length of the CDR3 is 17 residues. Use of 60 Vbeta and 13 Jbeta primers characterized the PCR. Under the authors' procedure: Later reanalysis found approximately 76 million unique TCR beta chains, around 9.9 million of them shared. TCRdb's copy holds only in-frame clones and misses some; the assay was immunoSEQ multiplex PCR. That table supplies the V and J calls and clone size; D and trimming were determined from the DNA. This sample's table reports under 90,000 clones. The sequence came from a man between 45 and 60 years old in good health and CMV-seropositive. Sequencing used PBMCs. V is TRBV9 and J is TRBJ2-3, with TRBD2 matching over 13 bases. This CDR3 reads CASSVHTGTSGDDTQYF. CDR3 nucleotide sequence: TGTGCCAGCAGCGTACATACAGGGACTAGCGGGGACGATACGCAGTATTTT. Using reference TRBV9 and TRBJ2-3 for the parts outside the CDR3, the full variable domain is DSGVTQTPKHLITATGQRVTLRCSPRSGDLSVYWYQQSLDQGLQFLIQYYNGEERAKGNILERFSAQQFPDLHSELNLSSLELGDSALYFCASSVHTGTSGDDTQYFGPGTRLTVL.